The clone carrying this T cell receptor (beta chain) occurred once. The assay was immunoSEQ multiplex PCR, and TCRdb's table has in-frame clones only and misses some. The table has 7,000 or so clones, 70% to 80% seen once. Trimming left V 4 bases short and J 4 bases short, with 11 bases between. The CDR3 is made up of 13 amino acids. Looked up from germline, CDR1 is SGHRS and CDR2 is YFSETQ. The data originate from a study of tumor-infiltrating lymphocytes in localized non-small cell lung cancer. Sequences were obtained from lung tumor tissue. The receptor was derived from a human donor with non-small cell lung cancer. This rearrangement joins TRBV5-1 to TRBJ1-2, with a possible D match to TRBD1 (5 bases). CDR3 bases: TGCGCCAGCAGCGATGGGACGGCCTATGGCTACACCTTC. This codes for CASSDGTAYGYTF.